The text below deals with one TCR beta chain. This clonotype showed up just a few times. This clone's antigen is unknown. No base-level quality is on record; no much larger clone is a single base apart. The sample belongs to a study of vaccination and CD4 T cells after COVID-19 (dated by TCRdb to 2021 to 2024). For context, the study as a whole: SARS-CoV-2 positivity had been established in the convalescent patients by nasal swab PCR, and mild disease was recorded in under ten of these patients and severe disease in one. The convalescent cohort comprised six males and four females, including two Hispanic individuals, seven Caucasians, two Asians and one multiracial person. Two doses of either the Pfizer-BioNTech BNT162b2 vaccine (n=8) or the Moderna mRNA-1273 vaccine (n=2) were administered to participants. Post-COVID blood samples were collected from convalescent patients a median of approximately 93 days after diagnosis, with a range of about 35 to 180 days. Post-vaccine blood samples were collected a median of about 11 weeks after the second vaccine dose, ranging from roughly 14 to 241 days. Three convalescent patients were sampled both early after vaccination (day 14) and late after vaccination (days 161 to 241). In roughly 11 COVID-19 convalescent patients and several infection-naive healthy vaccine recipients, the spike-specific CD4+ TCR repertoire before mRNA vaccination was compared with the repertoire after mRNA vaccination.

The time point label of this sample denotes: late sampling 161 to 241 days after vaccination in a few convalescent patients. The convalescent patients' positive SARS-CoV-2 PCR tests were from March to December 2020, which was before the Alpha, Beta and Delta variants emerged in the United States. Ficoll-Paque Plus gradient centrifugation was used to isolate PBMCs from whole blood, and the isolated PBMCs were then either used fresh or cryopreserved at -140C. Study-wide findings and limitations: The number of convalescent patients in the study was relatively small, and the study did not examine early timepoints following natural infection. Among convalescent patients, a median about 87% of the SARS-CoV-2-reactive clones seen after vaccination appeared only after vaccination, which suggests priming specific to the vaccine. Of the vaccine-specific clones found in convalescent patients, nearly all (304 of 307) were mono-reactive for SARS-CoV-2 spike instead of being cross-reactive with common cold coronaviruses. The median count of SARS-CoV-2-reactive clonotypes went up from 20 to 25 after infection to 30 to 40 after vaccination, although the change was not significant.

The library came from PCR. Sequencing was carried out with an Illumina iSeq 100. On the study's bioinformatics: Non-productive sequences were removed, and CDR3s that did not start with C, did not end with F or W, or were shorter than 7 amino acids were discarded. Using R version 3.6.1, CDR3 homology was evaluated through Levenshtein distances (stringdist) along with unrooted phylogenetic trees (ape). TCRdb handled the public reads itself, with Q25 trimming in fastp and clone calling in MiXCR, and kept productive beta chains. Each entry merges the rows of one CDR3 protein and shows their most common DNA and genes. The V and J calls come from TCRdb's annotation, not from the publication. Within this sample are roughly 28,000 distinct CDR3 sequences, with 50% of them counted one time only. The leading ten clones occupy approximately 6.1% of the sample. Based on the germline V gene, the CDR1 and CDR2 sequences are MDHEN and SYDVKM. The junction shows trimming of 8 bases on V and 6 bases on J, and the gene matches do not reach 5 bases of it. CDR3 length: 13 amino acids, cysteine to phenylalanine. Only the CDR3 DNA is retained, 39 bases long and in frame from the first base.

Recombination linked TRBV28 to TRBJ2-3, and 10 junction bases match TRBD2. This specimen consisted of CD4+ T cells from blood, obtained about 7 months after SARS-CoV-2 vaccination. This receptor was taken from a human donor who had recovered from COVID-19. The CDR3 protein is CASVLAGADTQYF. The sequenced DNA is TGTGCCAGCGTCCTAGCGGGAGCTGATACGCAGTATTTT. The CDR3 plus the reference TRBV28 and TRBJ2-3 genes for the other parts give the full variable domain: DVKVTQSSRYLVKRTGEKVFLECVQDMDHENMFWYRQDPGLGLRLIYFSYDVKMKEKGDIPEGYSVSREKKERFSLILESASTNQTSMYLCASVLAGADTQYFGPGTRLTVL.